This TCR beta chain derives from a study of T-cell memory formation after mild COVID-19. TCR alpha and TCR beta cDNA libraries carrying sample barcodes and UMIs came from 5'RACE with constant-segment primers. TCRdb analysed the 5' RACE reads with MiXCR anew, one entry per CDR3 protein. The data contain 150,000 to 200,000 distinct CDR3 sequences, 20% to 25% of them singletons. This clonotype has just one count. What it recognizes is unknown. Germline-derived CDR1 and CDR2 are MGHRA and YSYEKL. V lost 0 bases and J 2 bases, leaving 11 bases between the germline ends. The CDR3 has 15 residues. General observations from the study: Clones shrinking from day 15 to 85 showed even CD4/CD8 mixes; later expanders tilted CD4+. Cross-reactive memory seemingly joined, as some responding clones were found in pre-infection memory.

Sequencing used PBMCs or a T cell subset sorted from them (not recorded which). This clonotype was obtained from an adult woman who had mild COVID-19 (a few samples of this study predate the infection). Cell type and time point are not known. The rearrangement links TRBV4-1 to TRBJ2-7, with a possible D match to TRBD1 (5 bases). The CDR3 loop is CASSQDATGTYEQYF. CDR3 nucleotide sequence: TGCGCCAGCAGCCAAGATGCCACAGGTACCTACGAGCAGTACTTC.